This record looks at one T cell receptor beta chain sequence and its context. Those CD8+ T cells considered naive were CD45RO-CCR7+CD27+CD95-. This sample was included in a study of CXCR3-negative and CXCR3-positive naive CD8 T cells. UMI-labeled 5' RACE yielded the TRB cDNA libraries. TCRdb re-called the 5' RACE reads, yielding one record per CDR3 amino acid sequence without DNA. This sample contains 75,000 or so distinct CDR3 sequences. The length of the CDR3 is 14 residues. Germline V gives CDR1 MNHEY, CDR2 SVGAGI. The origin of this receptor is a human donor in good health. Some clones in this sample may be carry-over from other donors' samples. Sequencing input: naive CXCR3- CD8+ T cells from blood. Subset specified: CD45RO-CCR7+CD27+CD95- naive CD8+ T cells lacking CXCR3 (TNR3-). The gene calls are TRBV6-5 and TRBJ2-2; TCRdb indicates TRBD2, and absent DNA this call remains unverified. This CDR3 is CASSSGGAAGELFF.